A selection of T cell receptor beta chains follows, all from one sample in a study of cytomegalovirus exposure and HLA in healthy donors. Profiled with immunoSEQ multiplex PCR; TCRdb holds only in-frame clones, not every one. In all, the sample yields more than 40,000 clones. Specimen: PBMCs. Source of these receptors: a female donor in good health and CMV-seronegative. Each CDR3 is given with its conserved first and last residue. The order of the fields is D gene, V gene, J gene, CDR3 length, CDR3 DNA, CDR3 protein. A D gene is named only where the DNA matches it firmly.

>TRBD1|TRBV11-1|TRBJ1-1|15
TGTGCCAGCAGCTCAGTACAGGGGGCGCATACTGAAGCTTTCTTT
CASSSVQGAHTEAFF
>NA|TRBV5-1|TRBJ2-7|13
TGCGCCAGCAGCTTGTACAGGGACTACGAGCAGTACTTC
CASSLYRDYEQYF
>NA|TRBV11-2|TRBJ2-3|14
TGTGCCAGCAGCTTAAGCCCGGGTTACAATACGCAGTATTTT
CASSLSPGYNTQYF
>NA|TRBV6-5|TRBJ1-3|15
TGTGCCAGCAGTTACTCTTTCGGGTCAGGAAACACCATATATTTT
CASSYSFGSGNTIYF
>NA|TRBV2|TRBJ1-2|14
TGTGCCAGCAGTGGTCGGGAAACCAACTATGGCTACACCTTC
CASSGRETNYGYTF
>NA|TRBV5-1|TRBJ1-2|14
TGCGCCAGCAGGTCAGCAGGGGTCCGGGGCGGCTACACCTTC
CASRSAGVRGGYTF
>NA|TRBV9|TRBJ1-1|13
TGTGCCAGCAGCGCCGTGGGGGGGGCTGGTGCTTTCTTT
CASSAVGGAGAFF
>TRBD1|TRBV4-1|TRBJ2-7|14
TGCGCCAGCAGCCCTTCAGGACAGGGGGCCGAGCAGTACTTC
CASSPSGQGAEQYF
>TRBD2|TRBV4-1|TRBJ2-7|15
TGCGCCAGCAGCCCTGCGGCGGGAGGAACCTACGAGCAGTACTTC
CASSPAAGGTYEQYF
>NA|TRBV10-1|TRBJ2-7|13
TGCGCCAGCAGTGAGCAGGGAACCTACGAGCAGTACTTC
CASSEQGTYEQYF
>TRBD1|TRBV7-3|TRBJ2-2|14
TGTGCCAGCAGCTCTGGACAGGGGCTCGGGGAGCTGTTTTTT
CASSSGQGLGELFF
>TRBD1|TRBV19|TRBJ1-1|16
TGTGCCAGTAGTATAGACTATTCAGGGGGACGGACTGAAGCTTTCTTT
CASSIDYSGGRTEAFF
>TRBD1|TRBV12-5|TRBJ1-1|15
TGTGCTAGTGGGTCGGGACAGGGCCCAAACACTGAAGCTTTCTTT
CASGSGQGPNTEAFF
>NA|TRBV27|TRBJ1-5|13
TGTGCCAGCAGCTCTCAATCGGGTCAGCCCCAGCATTTT
CASSSQSGQPQHF
>NA|TRBV5-1|TRBJ2-3|15
TGCGCCAGCAGCTCACAGGGCTGGAGCACAGATACGCAGTATTTT
CASSSQGWSTDTQYF
>NA|TRBV30|TRBJ1-3|14
TGTGCCTGGGGGGGCGGGGGATCTGGAAACACCATATATTTT
CAWGGGGSGNTIYF
>TRBD1|TRBV6-1|TRBJ1-1|15
TGTGCCAGCAAAACAGGGGGCAGGTGGGACACTGAAGCTTTCTTT
CASKTGGRWDTEAFF
>NA|TRBV6-6|TRBJ2-7|13
TGTGCCAGCGTGGCCGGGGTACCCTACGAGCAGTACTTC
CASVAGVPYEQYF
>TRBD1|TRBV19|TRBJ1-2|15
TGTGCCAGTAGTATCCCTGCAGGGGGTAACTATGGCTACACCTTC
CASSIPAGGNYGYTF
>NA|TRBV19|TRBJ1-1|15
TGTGCCAGTAGCCCCGTCGGACTGCCGAACACTGAAGCTTTCTTT
CASSPVGLPNTEAFF
>TRBD1|TRBV9|TRBJ2-7|14
TGTGCCAGCAGCGCGGGACAGGGGAACCACGAGCAGTACTTC
CASSAGQGNHEQYF
>NA|TRBV18|TRBJ1-2|18
TGTGCCAGCTCACGAGAGACGGGAAAATTTATAGGTTTCTATGGCTACACCTTC
CASSRETGKFIGFYGYTF